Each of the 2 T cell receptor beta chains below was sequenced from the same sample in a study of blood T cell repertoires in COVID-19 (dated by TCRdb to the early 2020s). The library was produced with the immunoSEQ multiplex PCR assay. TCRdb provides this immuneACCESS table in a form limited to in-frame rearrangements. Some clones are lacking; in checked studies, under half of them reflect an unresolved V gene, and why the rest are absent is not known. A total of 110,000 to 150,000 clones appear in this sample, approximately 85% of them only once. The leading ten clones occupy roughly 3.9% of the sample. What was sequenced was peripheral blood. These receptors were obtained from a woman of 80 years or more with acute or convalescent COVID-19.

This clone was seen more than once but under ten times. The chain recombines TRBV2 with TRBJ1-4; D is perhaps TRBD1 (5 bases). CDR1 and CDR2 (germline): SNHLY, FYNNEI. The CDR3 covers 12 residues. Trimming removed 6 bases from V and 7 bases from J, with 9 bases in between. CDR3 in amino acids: CASSQGGEKLFF. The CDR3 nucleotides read TGTGCCAGCAGCCAGGGTGGTGAAAAACTGTTTTTT.

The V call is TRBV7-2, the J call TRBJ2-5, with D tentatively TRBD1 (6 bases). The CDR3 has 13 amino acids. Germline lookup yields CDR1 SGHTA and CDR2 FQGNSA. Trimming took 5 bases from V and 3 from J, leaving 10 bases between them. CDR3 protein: CASSVNREETQYF. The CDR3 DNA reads TGTGCCAGCAGCGTCAACAGGGAAGAGACCCAGTACTTC. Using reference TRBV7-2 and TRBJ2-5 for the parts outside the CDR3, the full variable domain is GAGVSQSPSNKVTEKGKDVELRCDPISGHTALYWYRQSLGQGLEFLIYFQGNSAPDKSGLPSDRFSAERTGGSVSTLTIQRTQQEDSAVYLCASSVNREETQYFGPGTRLLVL.